This T cell receptor (beta chain) comes out of a study of blood T cell repertoires in COVID-19. In the source study's methods: Amplification with reference gene primers provided the estimates of nucleated cell counts. Sequencing used immunoSEQ multiplex PCR; TCRdb keeps in-frame clones, though not all of them. V, J and clone size are those of that table, while D and trimming were read from the DNA. The data contain 250,000 or so clones, 75% to 90% of them singletons. Trimming stripped 5 bases from V and 2 bases from J, with 9 bases between. There are 14 residues in the CDR3. CDR1 LNHDA and CDR2 SQIVND come from the germline V gene (reference sequence). Assignments of participants to cohorts depended upon their own reported clinical history.

The TCR was taken from a middle-aged man who had been exposed to COVID-19. The chain employs TRBV19 and TRBJ2-2; TRBD2 is a possible D gene (6 bases). Sample: PBMCs or T cells enriched from blood (not recorded which). The CDR3 sequence is CASSWGLNTGELFF. As DNA, the CDR3 is TGTGCCAGTAGTTGGGGACTCAACACCGGGGAGCTGTTTTTT.